These T cell receptor beta chains were read from a single sample in a study of cytomegalovirus exposure and HLA in healthy donors. Profiling relied on immunoSEQ multiplex PCR, and the TCRdb table lists in-frame clones only, not all of them. The table lists some 150,000 clones, 50% to 75% of them singletons, with about 7.1% in the top ten. Material for sequencing was PBMCs. These TCRs come from a woman aged 60-70 years in good health and CMV-seropositive. The CDR3 runs from the conserved cysteine through the conserved F or W.

CDR3 protein	V gene	J gene
CASSLDRGQGLSEQYF	TRBV5-6	TRBJ2-7
CAWTRDRATEAFF	TRBV30	TRBJ1-1
CASRLLSGPYNEQFF	TRBV6-5	TRBJ2-1
CASSFSSGGYNEQFF	TRBV11-1	TRBJ2-1
CASSTLGANTGELFF	TRBV7-9	TRBJ2-2
CASSLVGGGYGYTF	TRBV13	TRBJ1-2
CASRETGPGNTIYF	TRBV2	TRBJ1-3
CASSELDRDYGYTF	TRBV25-1	TRBJ1-2
CASSSQGLAANNEQFF	TRBV7-2	TRBJ2-1
CASSLRGMLAEAFF	TRBV5-6	TRBJ1-1
CASSLWTSGRVYEQYF	TRBV27	TRBJ2-7
CASSFVGGASSYNEQFF	TRBV28	TRBJ2-1
CASSSLAGESYNEQFF	TRBV28	TRBJ2-1
CASSPFGWEGRPDTQYF	TRBV28	TRBJ2-3
CASQDFEIDTQYF	TRBV2	TRBJ2-3
CASSSGTEAYNEQFF	TRBV5-1	TRBJ2-1
CASSLQGQSYEQYF	TRBV28	TRBJ2-7
CATSRREALYGYTF	TRBV15	TRBJ1-2
CSVKREGLLQYF	TRBV29-1	TRBJ2-5
CASSLTSGNTQYF	TRBV7-9	TRBJ2-3
CASSLGGQTRETQYF	TRBV5-1	TRBJ2-5
CASLLKNIQYF	TRBV10-2	TRBJ2-4
CASSWTGTSNEQFF	TRBV5-1	TRBJ2-1
CASSEMGEETEAFF	TRBV2	TRBJ1-1
CASSFGGGGRVNEQYF	TRBV5-4	TRBJ2-7
CASSPQSRDGYTF	TRBV4-2	TRBJ1-2
CASSEGQGATYEQYF	TRBV6-1	TRBJ2-7
CASSARTDYGYTF	TRBV9	TRBJ1-2
CASSSDRANYGYTF	TRBV27	TRBJ1-2
CASSLGGSNEQYF	TRBV7-9	TRBJ2-7
CASSQDTNGGTSGTYEQYF	TRBV4-2	TRBJ2-7
CASSLSGGPFYEQYF	TRBV27	TRBJ2-7
CASSLTGSANEKLFF	TRBV6-5	TRBJ1-4
CASSFVSPRGRTQYF	TRBV28	TRBJ2-5
CATSIPLAGMETQYF	TRBV15	TRBJ2-5
CASSEGLNRGRGQPQHF	TRBV2	TRBJ1-5
CASSSFTDRDQETQYF	TRBV6-6	TRBJ2-5
CSVTRGRNEQFF	TRBV29-1	TRBJ2-1
CASSLDVGRTGELFF	TRBV7-2	TRBJ2-2
CASSVGLAGDEQYF	TRBV9	TRBJ2-7
CASSPLEGGRETQYF	TRBV9	TRBJ2-5
CASSPRAAGVEYEQYF	TRBV18	TRBJ2-7
CASSEWTDEQFF	TRBV2	TRBJ2-1
CASRSIQGAGNTIYF	TRBV28	TRBJ1-3
CASSLSTSGRNEQFF	TRBV27	TRBJ2-1
CASSLSLLAGHSYNEQFF	TRBV5-1	TRBJ2-1
CATSPASTTAGELFF	TRBV5-1	TRBJ2-2
CASSPRLAHTGELFF	TRBV5-1	TRBJ2-2
CASSPPGRGTQYF	TRBV18	TRBJ2-5
CASSVGGELFF	TRBV9	TRBJ2-2
CASSVVTQNSPLHF	TRBV9	TRBJ1-6
CASSFARASGRNEQFF	TRBV27	TRBJ2-1
CASSEGQASSNEKLFF	TRBV5-8	TRBJ1-4